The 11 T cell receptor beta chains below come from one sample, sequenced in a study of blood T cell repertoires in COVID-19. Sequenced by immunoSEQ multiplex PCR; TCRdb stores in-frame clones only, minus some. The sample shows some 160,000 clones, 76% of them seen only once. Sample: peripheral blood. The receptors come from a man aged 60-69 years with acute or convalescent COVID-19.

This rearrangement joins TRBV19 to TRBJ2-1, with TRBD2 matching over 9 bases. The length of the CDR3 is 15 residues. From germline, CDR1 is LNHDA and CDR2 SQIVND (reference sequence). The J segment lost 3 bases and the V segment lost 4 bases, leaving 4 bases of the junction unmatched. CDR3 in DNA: TGTGCCAGTAGTAACCCTAGCGGGGTCTACAATGAGCAGTTCTTC. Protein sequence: CASSNPSGVYNEQFF.

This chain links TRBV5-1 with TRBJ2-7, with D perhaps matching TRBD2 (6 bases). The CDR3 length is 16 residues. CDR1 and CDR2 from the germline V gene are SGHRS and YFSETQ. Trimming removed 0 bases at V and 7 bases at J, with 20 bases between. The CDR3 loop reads CASSLGEGLRLQEQYF. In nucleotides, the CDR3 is TGCGCCAGCAGCTTGGGCGAGGGACTTCGGCTTCAAGAGCAGTACTTC.

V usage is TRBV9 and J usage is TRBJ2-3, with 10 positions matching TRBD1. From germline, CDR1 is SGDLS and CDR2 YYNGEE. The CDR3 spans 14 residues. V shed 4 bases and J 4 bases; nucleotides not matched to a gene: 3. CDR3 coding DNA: TGTGCCAGCAGCCTCGGACAGGGGGCAGATACGCAGTATTTT. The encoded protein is CASSLGQGADTQYF.

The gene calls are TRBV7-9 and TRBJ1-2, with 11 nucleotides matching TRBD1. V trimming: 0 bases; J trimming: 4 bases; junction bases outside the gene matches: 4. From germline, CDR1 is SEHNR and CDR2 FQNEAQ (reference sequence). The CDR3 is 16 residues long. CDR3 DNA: TGTGCCAGCAGCTTAGCTAGGACAGGGGGCATCTATGGCTACACCTTC. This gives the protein CASSLARTGGIYGYTF.

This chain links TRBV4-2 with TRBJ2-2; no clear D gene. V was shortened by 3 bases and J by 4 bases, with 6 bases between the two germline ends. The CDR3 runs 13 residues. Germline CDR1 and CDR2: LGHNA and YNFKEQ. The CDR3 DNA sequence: TGTGCCAGCAGCCAGGCAGTCACCGGGGAGCTGTTTTTT. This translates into CASSQAVTGELFF.

CDR3 region: CASSHPRGLALTEPYEQYF. The DNA for the CDR3 is TGCGCCAGCAGCCACCCGAGGGGGCTAGCGTTAACAGAACCCTACGAGCAGTACTTC. This chain uses TRBV4-1 with TRBJ2-7; TRBD1 is a possible D gene (7 bases). V was trimmed by 3 bases and J by 2 bases, leaving 26 bases between them. Germline assignment: CDR1 MGHRA and CDR2 YSYEKL. The CDR3 totals 19 residues.

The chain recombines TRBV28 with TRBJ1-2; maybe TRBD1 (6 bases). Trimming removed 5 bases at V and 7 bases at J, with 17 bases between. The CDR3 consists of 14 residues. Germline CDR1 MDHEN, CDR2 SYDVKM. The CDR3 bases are TGTGCCAGCAGTCAGGACAGTACTTGGGCTGGCTACACCTTC. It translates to CASSQDSTWAGYTF.

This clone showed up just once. Here the CDR3 DNA reads TGCGCCAGCAGCTTGTGGTCAGCGGCAGATACGCAGTATTTT. Translating it yields CASSLWSAADTQYF. The J gene is TRBJ2-3, the V gene TRBV5-1; tentatively, D is TRBD2 (5 bases). CDR3 length: 14 residues. The germline CDR1 and CDR2 sequences are SGHRS and YFSETQ. V lost 1 base, J lost 4 bases, and 10 bases lay in between.

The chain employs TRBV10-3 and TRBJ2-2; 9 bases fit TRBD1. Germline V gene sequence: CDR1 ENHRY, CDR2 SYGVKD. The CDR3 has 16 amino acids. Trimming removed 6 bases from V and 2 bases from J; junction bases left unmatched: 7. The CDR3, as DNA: TGTGCCATCAGCCTATTACAGGGGGCCAACACCGGGGAGCTGTTTTTT. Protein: CAISLLQGANTGELFF.

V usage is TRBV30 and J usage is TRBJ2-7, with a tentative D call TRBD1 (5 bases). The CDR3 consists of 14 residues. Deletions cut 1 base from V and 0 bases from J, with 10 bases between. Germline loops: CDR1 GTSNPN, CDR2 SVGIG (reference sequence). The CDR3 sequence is CAWSADTVSYEQYF. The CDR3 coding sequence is TGTGCCTGGAGTGCGGACACCGTCTCCTACGAGCAGTACTTC.

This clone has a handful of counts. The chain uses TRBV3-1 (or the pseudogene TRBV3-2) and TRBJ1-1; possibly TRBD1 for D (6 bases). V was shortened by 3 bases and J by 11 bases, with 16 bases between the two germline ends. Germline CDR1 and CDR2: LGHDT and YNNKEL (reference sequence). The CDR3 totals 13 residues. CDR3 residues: CASSHLPQGWAFF. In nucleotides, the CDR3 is TGTGCCAGCAGCCACCTACCCCAGGGGTGGGCTTTCTTT.